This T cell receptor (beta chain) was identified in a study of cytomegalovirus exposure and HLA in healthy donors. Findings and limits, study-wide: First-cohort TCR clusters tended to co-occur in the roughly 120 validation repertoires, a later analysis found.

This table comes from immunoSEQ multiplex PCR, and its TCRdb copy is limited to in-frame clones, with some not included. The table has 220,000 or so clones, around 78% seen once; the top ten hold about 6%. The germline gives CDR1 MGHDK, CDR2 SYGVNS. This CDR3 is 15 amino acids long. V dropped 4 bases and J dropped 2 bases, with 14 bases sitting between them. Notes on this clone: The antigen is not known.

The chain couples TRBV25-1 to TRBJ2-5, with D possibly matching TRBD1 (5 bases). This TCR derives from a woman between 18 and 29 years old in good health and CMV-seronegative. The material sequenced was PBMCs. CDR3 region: CASSASGHPQETQYF. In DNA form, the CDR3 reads TGTGCCAGCAGTGCTTCAGGGCACCCACAAGAGACCCAGTACTTC.